The 29 T cell receptor beta chains below were found in one sample sequenced in a study of CD8 T cells in ankylosing spondylitis. General observations from the study: Made up of 7 to 9 highly homologous variants, a TCR beta motif appeared characteristic of ankylosing spondylitis blood.

One entry per CDR3 protein results from TCRdb running MiXCR on the 5' RACE reads. The sample includes 450,000 to 550,000 distinct CDR3 sequences, roughly 5.2% of them seen just once. No cognate antigen is known for these TCRs. Sequencing input: blood, either unsorted or a sorted T cell fraction (not recorded which). These receptors were taken from a male donor with ankylosing spondylitis.

The chain uses TRBV24-1 and TRBJ1-6; TRBD1 agrees at 7 bases. V dropped 7 bases and J dropped 7; count of bases not matched to a gene: 3. CDR3 size: 13 residues. Germline-derived CDR1 and CDR2 are KGHDR and SFDVKD. The DNA of the CDR3 is TGTGCCACCAGCGAGGGGGCCAATTCACCCCTCCACTTT. Translating it yields CATSEGANSPLHF.

This clonotype was recorded at least ten times. The rearrangement joins TRBV6-2 or TRBV6-3 to TRBJ2-1, with a weak D call TRBD2 (6 bases). V was clipped by 4 bases and J by 7 bases, with 20 bases between them. CDR1 is MNHEY, CDR2 SVGEGT, per germline. This CDR3 comprises 16 residues. The CDR3 region is CASSSFRTSLPNEQFF. CDR3 in DNA: TGTGCCAGCAGTTCCTTCCGTACTAGCCTTCCAAATGAGCAGTTCTTC.

This clonotype was observed at least ten times. V usage is TRBV15 and J usage is TRBJ1-1; D is undetermined. The CDR3 covers 12 residues. V was cut by 10 bases and J by 0 bases, with 9 bases left in between. CDR1 and CDR2 from the germline V gene are LNHNV and YYDKDF (reference sequence). CDR3 DNA: TGTGCCAGGACCACAGTGAACACTGAAGCTTTCTTT. Its translation: CARTTVNTEAFF.

This clonotype was counted at least ten times. The V call is TRBV5-6, the J call TRBJ2-7; D perhaps matches TRBD1 (6 bases). This CDR3 is built from 14 residues. The germline V and J ends were trimmed by 4 bases and 4 bases, with 15 bases remaining between them. The germline V gene encodes CDR1 SGHDT and CDR2 YYEEEE. The CDR3, as DNA: TGTGCCAGCAGCCAGGGGTTGGGGGTTTACGAGCAGTACTTC. Protein sequence: CASSQGLGVYEQYF. Full variable domain (outside the CDR3, taken from reference TRBV5-6 and TRBJ2-7): DAGVTQSPTHLIKTRGQQVTLRCSPKSGHDTVSWYQQALGQGPQFIFQYYEEEERQRGNFPDRFSGHQFPNYSSELNVNALLLGDSALYLCASSQGLGVYEQYFGPGTRLTVT.

This clonotype was seen many times. This sequence joins TRBV12-3 or TRBV12-4 and TRBJ2-7; D tentatively reads TRBD1 or TRBD2 (5 bases each). V was pared by 4 bases and J by 6 bases, with 16 bases between. This CDR3 comprises 14 residues. The CDR3 is CASSSGPVRREQYF. The CDR3 DNA reads TGTGCCAGCAGTTCGGGGCCGGTAAGACGCGAGCAGTACTTC.

This clonotype was counted at least ten times. The chain carries TRBV7-9 and TRBJ2-3; D not certain. This CDR3 is built from 11 residues. Trimming took off 4 bases at V and 2 bases at J, with 1 base between the two ends. Per germline, CDR1 SEHNR and CDR2 FQNEAQ (reference sequence). CDR3 in amino acids: CASSSTDTQYF. For the CDR3, the DNA is TGTGCCAGCAGCTCCACAGATACGCAGTATTTT.

This clonotype has at least ten counts. The chain couples TRBV5-1 to TRBJ2-1, with 7 bases aligning to TRBD2. The CDR3 has 14 residues. V was pared by 3 bases and J by 8 bases, with 8 bases of the junction left unmatched. Germline V CDR1 and CDR2: SGHRS, YFSETQ. The CDR3 reads CASSWGGKWDEQFF. DNA of the CDR3: TGCGCCAGCAGCTGGGGGGGGAAGTGGGATGAGCAGTTCTTC.

In this sample, this clonotype turned up many times. The genes are TRBV5-1 and TRBJ1-2; the D gene is possibly TRBD1 (5 bases). Germline V gene sequence: CDR1 SGHRS, CDR2 YFSETQ. The CDR3 extends over 14 amino acids. V was clipped by 4 bases and J by 5 bases, with 15 bases between them. The CDR3 protein is CASSPDTTGYGYTF. The CDR3 nucleotides are TGCGCCAGCAGCCCGGACACTACCGGATATGGCTACACCTTC.

The table lists this clonotype with many counts. The rearrangement uses TRBV11-2 and TRBJ2-1, with TRBD1 identical over 10 bases. Germline assignment: CDR1 SGHAT and CDR2 FQNNGV. With 0 bases clipped from V and 1 base from J, the junction kept 9 bases outside the gene matches. There are 19 residues in the CDR3. CDR3: CASSLEGQTGGWSYNEQFF. CDR3 in DNA: TGTGCCAGCAGCTTAGAGGGCCAGACAGGGGGCTGGTCCTACAATGAGCAGTTCTTC. The full variable domain, completed using reference TRBV11-2 and TRBJ2-1, is EAGVAQSPRYKIIEKRQSVAFWCNPISGHATLYWYQQILGQGPKLLIQFQNNGVVDDSQLPKDRFSAERLKGVDSTLKIQPAKLEDSAVYLCASSLEGQTGGWSYNEQFFGPGTRLTVL.

This clonotype occurred many times. The chain links TRBV3-1 to TRBJ2-7, with 7 bases aligning to TRBD2. Losses at the gene ends were 5 bases for V and 4 bases for J; bases not matched to a gene: 5. The CDR3 totals 13 residues. Germline CDR1 is LGHDT and CDR2 is YNNKEL (reference sequence). CDR3 region: CASSGGSGYEQYF. The CDR3, as DNA: TGTGCCAGCAGCGGCGGGAGCGGGTACGAGCAGTACTTC.

This clonotype was detected only a few times. V and J are TRBV14 and TRBJ2-4, with TRBD1 matching 7 bases. The CDR3 contains 14 residues. The ends lost 1 base at V and 8 bases at J; junction bases unmatched: 5. The V gene's germline CDR1 is SGHDN and CDR2 FVKESK. The CDR3 DNA reads TGTGCCAGCAGCCAAGGAAGGGGGCGAGACATTCAGTACTTC. Translation: CASSQGRGRDIQYF.

This clonotype has ten or more counts. The J gene is TRBJ1-1, the V gene TRBV12-3 or TRBV12-4, with 8 nucleotides matching TRBD1. The CDR3 spans 15 residues. V lost 5 bases and J lost 1; bases outside the gene matches: 6. The CDR3 DNA sequence: TGTGCCAGCAGTGGGGGACAGGAGACGAACACTGAAGCTTTCTTT. This gives the protein CASSGGQETNTEAFF.

The table lists this clonotype with many counts. The chain carries TRBV7-8 and TRBJ1-1; D unresolved. Germline lookup yields CDR1 SGHVS and CDR2 FQNEAQ. The CDR3 spans 16 residues. Between the trimmed V and J ends, which lost 4 bases and 4 bases, there was a span of 19 bases. CDR3 protein: CASSSGASSWGTEAFF. CDR3 in DNA: TGTGCCAGCAGCTCCGGTGCCTCGTCTTGGGGCACTGAAGCTTTCTTT.

This clonotype was seen a few times. This chain uses TRBV5-1 with TRBJ2-1; 9 bases line up with TRBD1. Germline CDR1 is SGHRS and CDR2 is YFSETQ. The trim removed 3 bases at V and 9 bases at J, leaving 10 bases unmatched. The CDR3 spans 15 residues. The DNA of the CDR3 is TGCGCCAGCAGCTCACAGGGGGCCTCTAATCTTGAGCAGTTCTTC. Amino acids: CASSSQGASNLEQFF.

This clonotype was recorded at least ten times. This rearrangement joins TRBV7-8 to TRBJ1-2, with unresolved D. The CDR3 runs to 14 residues. Germline V gene data show CDR1 as SGHVS and CDR2 as FQNEAQ. Trimming removed 1 base at V and 4 bases at J, with 10 bases between. The CDR3 loop is CASSLERATYGYTF. The CDR3 DNA follows: TGTGCCAGCAGCTTAGAAAGGGCAACCTATGGCTACACCTTC.

There are many counts of this clonotype. The chain is built from TRBV4-1 and TRBJ2-1; D not resolved. The ends were cut back, 8 bases at V and 6 bases at J, with 14 bases in the middle. CDR1 is MGHRA, CDR2 YSYEKL, per germline. The CDR3 is made up of 13 amino acids. The chain's CDR3 is CASSPGRVNEQFF. In DNA form, the CDR3 reads TGCGCCAGCTCCCCCGGCCGCGTCAATGAGCAGTTCTTC.

This clonotype was observed at least ten times. CDR3 in amino acids: CASSLTLGRGLTEAFF. The CDR3 DNA sequence: TGTGCCAGCAGTTTGACCCTAGGACGGGGACTCACTGAAGCTTTCTTT. V gene TRBV27 combines with J gene TRBJ1-1; tentative D call: TRBD1 (5 bases). This CDR3 has 16 residues. Germline V gives CDR1 MNHEY, CDR2 SMNVEV (reference sequence). V was cut by 3 bases and J by 4 bases, with 18 bases left in between.

Ten or more counts support this clonotype. CDR3 residues: CASSTPNDGTDTQYF. The CDR3 DNA sequence: TGTGCCAGCAGTACACCGAACGACGGCACAGATACGCAGTATTTT. The V gene is TRBV7-9, the J gene TRBJ2-3; unclear D gene. Trimming pared 6 bases from V and 1 base from J, leaving 14 bases between. Germline values: CDR1 SEHNR, CDR2 FQNEAQ (reference sequence). The CDR3 spans 15 residues.

This clonotype was picked up a small number of times. V is TRBV4-2 and J is TRBJ2-1; 9 nucleotides align to TRBD1. Trimming at V came to 5 bases and at J to 4 bases, leaving 9 bases not matched to a gene. The CDR3 is 16 residues long. Germline loops: CDR1 LGHNA, CDR2 YNFKEQ. The CDR3 spells CASSKRGQGKYNEQFF. Written as DNA, the CDR3 is TGTGCCAGCAGCAAAAGGGGACAGGGAAAATACAATGAGCAGTTCTTC.

This clonotype has more than one count but fewer than ten. The junction differs from germline at one of its ends, possibly a read error. V usage is TRBV3-1 and J usage is TRBJ1-3; D unclear. CDR1 is LGHDT and CDR2 is YNNKEL in the germline V gene (reference sequence). The CDR3 has 15 residues. The CDR3 protein is CASSEDGYSGNTIYF. The CDR3 DNA follows: TGTGCCAGCAGCGAAGACGGATACTCTGGAAACACCATATATTTT.

This clonotype was detected ten times or more. The CDR3, as DNA: TGCAGTGCTAGTGTCGGGGGGGCACCCGAGCAGTACTTC. Translation gives CSASVGGAPEQYF. The chain has TRBV20-1 and TRBJ2-7; 8 bases are a match to TRBD2. Germline CDR1 is DFQATT and CDR2 is SNEGSKA (reference sequence). The CDR3 totals 13 residues. Losses at the gene ends were 3 bases for V and 6 bases for J; bases not matched to a gene: 7.

There are a few counts of this clonotype. This chain uses TRBV12-3 or TRBV12-4 with TRBJ2-4; the D is unclear. The CDR3 runs to 18 residues. V dropped 6 bases and J dropped 0 bases, with 21 bases sitting between them. CDR3 nucleotides: TGTGCCAGCAGCGCACCCCTCCGGAGCAGGCTAGCCAAAAACATTCAGTACTTC. As protein: CASSAPLRSRLAKNIQYF.

This clonotype was detected many times. The CDR3 bases are TGCAGTGCTGCCAGGGCTTTCTTT. Its protein is CSAARAFF. This chain connects TRBV20-1 to TRBJ1-1; D unresolved. Germline V CDR1 and CDR2: DFQATT, SNEGSKA (reference sequence). V lost 5 bases to trimming and J lost 11 bases, with 6 bases between them. The CDR3 sequence is 8 residues long.

This clonotype was seen ten or more times. The V call is TRBV5-1, the J call TRBJ2-7; weak D call: TRBD1 (6 bases). The germline V and J ends were trimmed by 0 bases and 2 bases, with 12 bases remaining between them. There are 15 residues in the CDR3. CDR1 and CDR2 from the germline V gene are SGHRS and YFSETQ. The CDR3 here is CASSLEPGEPYEQYF. CDR3 bases: TGCGCCAGCAGCTTGGAGCCAGGGGAACCCTACGAGCAGTACTTC.

This clonotype was observed at least ten times. The chain joins TRBV7-8 to TRBJ2-3, with TRBD2 matching over 10 bases. This CDR3 spans 14 amino acids. V was pared by 4 bases and J by 6 bases, with 4 bases of the junction left unmatched. CDR1 is SGHVS, CDR2 FQNEAQ, per germline. Here the CDR3 reads CASSSASGSDTQYF. CDR3 DNA: TGTGCCAGCAGCTCCGCTAGCGGGAGCGATACGCAGTATTTT. Together with reference TRBV7-8 and TRBJ2-3, the CDR3 gives the full variable domain: GAGVSQSPRYKVAKRGQDVALRCDPISGHVSLFWYQQALGQGPEFLTYFQNEAQLDKSGLPSDRFFAERPEGSVSTLKIQRTQQEDSAVYLCASSSASGSDTQYFGPGTRLTVL.

The chain is built from TRBV14 and TRBJ1-1; no clear D. Trimming stripped 4 bases from V and 0 bases from J, with 9 bases between. Germline V lookup: CDR1 SGHDN, CDR2 FVKESK. This CDR3 spans 14 amino acids. This chain's CDR3 is CASSRSPLNTEAFF. DNA for the CDR3: TGTGCCAGCAGCCGGTCCCCGCTGAACACTGAAGCTTTCTTT.

This clonotype has a handful of counts. The rearrangement joins TRBV10-3 to TRBJ2-7; TRBD1 agrees at 8 bases. The J segment lost 4 bases and the V segment lost 5 bases, leaving 1 base of the junction unmatched. Germline V gives CDR1 ENHRY, CDR2 SYGVKD. CDR3 length: 12 residues. As DNA, the CDR3 is TGTGCCATCAGTAACAGGGGGTACGAGCAGTACTTC. Translated, it gives CAISNRGYEQYF.

This chain uses TRBV6-1 with TRBJ1-1; D uncertain. Germline V gives CDR1 MNHNS, CDR2 SASEGT. V lost 5 bases and J 0 bases, leaving 13 bases between the germline ends. The CDR3 is made up of 15 amino acids. For the CDR3, the DNA is TGTGCCAGCAGTCGACCGTCCCTCTTGAACACTGAAGCTTTCTTT. Translating gives CASSRPSLLNTEAFF.

This clonotype was found many times. The chain uses TRBV6-5 and TRBJ2-1; 9 bases line up with TRBD2. The CDR3 spans 14 residues. Trimming cost V 6 bases and J 5 bases; bases outside gene matches: 5. Germline V gene sequence: CDR1 MNHEY, CDR2 SVGAGI. This CDR3 is CASRLAGANNEQFF. DNA for the CDR3: TGTGCCAGCAGATTAGCGGGAGCCAACAATGAGCAGTTCTTC.